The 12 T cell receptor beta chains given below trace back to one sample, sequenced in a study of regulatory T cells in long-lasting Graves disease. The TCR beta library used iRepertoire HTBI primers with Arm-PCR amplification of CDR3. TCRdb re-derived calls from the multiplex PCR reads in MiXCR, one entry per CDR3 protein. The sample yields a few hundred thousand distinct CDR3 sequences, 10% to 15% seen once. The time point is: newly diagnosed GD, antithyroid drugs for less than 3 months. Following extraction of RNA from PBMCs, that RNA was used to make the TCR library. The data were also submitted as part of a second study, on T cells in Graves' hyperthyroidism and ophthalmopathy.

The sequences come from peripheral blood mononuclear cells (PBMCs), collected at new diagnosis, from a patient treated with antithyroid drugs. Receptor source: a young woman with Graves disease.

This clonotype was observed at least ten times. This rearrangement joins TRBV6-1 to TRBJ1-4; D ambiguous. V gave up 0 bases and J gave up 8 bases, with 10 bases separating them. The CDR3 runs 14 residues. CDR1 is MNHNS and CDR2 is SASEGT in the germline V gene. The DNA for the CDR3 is TGTGCCAGCAGTGAAGCCCCGAGACGGGAAAAACTGTTTTTT. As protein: CASSEAPRREKLFF.

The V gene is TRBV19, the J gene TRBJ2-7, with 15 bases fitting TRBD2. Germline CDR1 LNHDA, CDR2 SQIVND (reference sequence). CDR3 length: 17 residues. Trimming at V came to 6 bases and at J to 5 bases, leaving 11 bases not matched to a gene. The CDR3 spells CASSRTSGRAGGNEQYF. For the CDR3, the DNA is TGTGCCAGTAGCCGGACTAGCGGGAGGGCTGGAGGAAACGAGCAGTACTTC.

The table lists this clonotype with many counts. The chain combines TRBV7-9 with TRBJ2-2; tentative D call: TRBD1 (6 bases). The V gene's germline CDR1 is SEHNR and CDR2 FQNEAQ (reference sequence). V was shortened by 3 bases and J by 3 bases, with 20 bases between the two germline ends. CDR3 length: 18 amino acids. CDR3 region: CASSFNFVSGAYTGELFF. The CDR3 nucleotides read TGTGCCAGCAGCTTTAATTTCGTGTCAGGGGCCTACACCGGGGAGCTGTTTTTT. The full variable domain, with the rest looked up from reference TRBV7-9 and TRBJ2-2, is DTGVSQNPRHKITKRGQNVTFRCDPISEHNRLYWYRQTLGQGPEFLTYFQNEAQLEKSRLLSDRFSAERPKGSFSTLEIQRTEQGDSAMYLCASSFNFVSGAYTGELFFGEGSRLTVL.

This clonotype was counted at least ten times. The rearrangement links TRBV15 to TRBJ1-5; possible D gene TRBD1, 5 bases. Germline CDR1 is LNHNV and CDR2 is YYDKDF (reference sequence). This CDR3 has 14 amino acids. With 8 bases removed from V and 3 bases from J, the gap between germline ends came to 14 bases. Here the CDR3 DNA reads TGTGCCACCTCACCGGAGGGGTCCAATCAGCCCCAGCATTTT. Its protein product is CATSPEGSNQPQHF.

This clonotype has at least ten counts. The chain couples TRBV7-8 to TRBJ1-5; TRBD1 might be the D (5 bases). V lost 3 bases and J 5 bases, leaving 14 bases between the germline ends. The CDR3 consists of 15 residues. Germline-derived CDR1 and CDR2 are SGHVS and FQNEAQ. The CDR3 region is CASSFVTDGYQPQHF. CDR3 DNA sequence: TGTGCCAGCAGCTTTGTGACAGATGGGTATCAGCCCCAGCATTTT.

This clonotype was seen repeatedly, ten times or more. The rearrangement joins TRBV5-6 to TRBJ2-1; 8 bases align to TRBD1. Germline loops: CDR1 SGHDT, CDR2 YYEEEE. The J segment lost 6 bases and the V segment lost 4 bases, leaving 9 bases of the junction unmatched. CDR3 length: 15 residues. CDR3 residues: CASSHGQGISNEQFF. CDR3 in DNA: TGTGCCAGCAGCCATGGACAGGGAATTTCCAATGAGCAGTTCTTC.

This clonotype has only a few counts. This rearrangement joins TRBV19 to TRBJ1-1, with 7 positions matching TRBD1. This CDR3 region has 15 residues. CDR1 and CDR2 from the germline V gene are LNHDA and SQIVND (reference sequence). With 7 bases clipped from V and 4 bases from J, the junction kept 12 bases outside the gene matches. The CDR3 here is CASTSAMQGGTEAFF. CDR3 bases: TGTGCCAGTACCTCTGCAATGCAGGGGGGCACTGAAGCTTTCTTT.

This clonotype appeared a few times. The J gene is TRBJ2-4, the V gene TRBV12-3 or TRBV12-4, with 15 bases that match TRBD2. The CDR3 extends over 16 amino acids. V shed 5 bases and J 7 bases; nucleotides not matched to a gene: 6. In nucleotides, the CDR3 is TGTGCCAGCAGTCCAACCGGGACTAGCGGGAGGAACATTCAGTACTTC. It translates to CASSPTGTSGRNIQYF.

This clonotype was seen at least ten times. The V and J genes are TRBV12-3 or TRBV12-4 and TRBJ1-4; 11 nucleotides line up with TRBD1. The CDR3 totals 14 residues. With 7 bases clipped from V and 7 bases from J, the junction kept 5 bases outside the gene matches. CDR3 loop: CASTAGTGGEKLFF. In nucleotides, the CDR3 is TGTGCCAGCACCGCCGGGACAGGGGGTGAAAAACTGTTTTTT.

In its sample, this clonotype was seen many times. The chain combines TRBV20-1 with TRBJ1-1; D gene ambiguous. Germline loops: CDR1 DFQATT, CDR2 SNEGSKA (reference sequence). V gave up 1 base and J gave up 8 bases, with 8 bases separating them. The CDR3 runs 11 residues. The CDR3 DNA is TGCAGTGCTAGAGGTCCAGGCGAAGCTTTCTTT. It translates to CSARGPGEAFF.

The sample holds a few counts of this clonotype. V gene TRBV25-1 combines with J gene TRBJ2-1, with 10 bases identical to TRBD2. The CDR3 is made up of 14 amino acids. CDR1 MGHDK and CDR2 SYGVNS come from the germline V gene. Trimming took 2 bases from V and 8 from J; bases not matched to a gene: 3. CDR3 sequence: CASSELAGVDEQFF. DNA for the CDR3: TGTGCCAGCAGTGAACTAGCGGGAGTTGATGAGCAGTTCTTC.

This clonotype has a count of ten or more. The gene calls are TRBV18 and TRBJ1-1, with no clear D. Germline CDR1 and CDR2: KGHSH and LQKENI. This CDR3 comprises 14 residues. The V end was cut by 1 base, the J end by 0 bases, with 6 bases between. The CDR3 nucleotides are TGTGCCAGCTCACCACAGGCTATGAACACTGAAGCTTTCTTT. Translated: CASSPQAMNTEAFF.